This T cell receptor (beta chain) was documented in a study of cytomegalovirus exposure and HLA in healthy donors. Study results and limitations: Equally common other TCR beta chains were less clonally expanded than HLA-associated ones, a later analysis found. The HLA-A and HLA-B alleles of most subjects were reportedly predicted accurately from TCR beta sequences.

Note on this clone: Antigen: not known.

PCR involved 60 Vbeta and 13 Jbeta primers. Assay: immunoSEQ multiplex PCR; the TCRdb copy retains only in-frame clones and omits some. The data hold fewer than 200,000 clones, with over 70% observed a single time. This TCR was recovered from a man younger than 30 in good health and CMV-seropositive. The sequencing sample was made of PBMCs.

The CDR3 nucleotides are TGTGCCAGCAGCTTAGTGCCAGCGAACACCGGGGAGCTGTTTTTT. Its protein is CASSLVPANTGELFF. J is TRBJ2-2 and V is TRBV11-2; D uncertain. This CDR3 is 15 amino acids long. V gave up 1 base and J gave up 0 bases, with 6 bases separating them. CDR1 is SGHAT and CDR2 is FQNNGV in the germline V gene.